Presented here are 12 T cell receptor beta chains from one specimen sequenced in a study of blood T cell repertoires in COVID-19. Produced via immunoSEQ multiplex PCR; TCRdb's table is partial and in-frame only. In the table there are about 190,000 clones, approximately 84% of which are singletons. Sequencing used PBMCs or T cells enriched from blood (not recorded which). The origin of the receptors is a woman aged 30 to 39 who had recovered from COVID-19.

V and J are TRBV19 and TRBJ1-1; D uncertain. CDR3 length equals 14 residues. Germline assignment: CDR1 LNHDA and CDR2 SQIVND (reference sequence). V lost 3 bases and J lost 0, with 8 bases in between. CDR3 coding DNA: TGTGCCAGTAGTATCGAGAAATTGAACACTGAAGCTTTCTTT. Its protein product is CASSIEKLNTEAFF.

V and J are TRBV9 and TRBJ2-1, with 7 bases matching TRBD2. This CDR3 has 15 amino acids. Trimming removed 4 bases from V and 2 bases from J; junction bases left unmatched: 6. Germline CDR1 and CDR2: SGDLS and YYNGEE. DNA for the CDR3: TGTGCCAGCAGCCCTCTCGGGGGGACCTACAATGAGCAGTTCTTC. Amino acids: CASSPLGGTYNEQFF.

CDR3 in amino acids: CASSYGPNTEAFF. CDR3 coding DNA: TGTGCCAGCAGTTACGGGCCGAACACTGAAGCTTTCTTT. The chain recombines TRBV6-5 with TRBJ1-1; D call uncertain. This CDR3 contains 13 residues. The germline V gene has CDR1 MNHEY and CDR2 SVGAGI. V was trimmed by 2 bases and J by 1 base, leaving 5 bases between them.

The chain joins TRBV7-3 to TRBJ2-2; D remains ambiguous. Per germline, CDR1 SGHTA and CDR2 FQGTGA. CDR3 length: 13 amino acids. The V gene lost 5 bases and the J gene lost 4 bases, with 8 bases spanning the gap. Here the CDR3 DNA reads TGTGCCAGCAGCCGCAGCGTCACCGGGGAGCTGTTTTTT. Translating gives CASSRSVTGELFF.

The V gene is TRBV9, the J gene TRBJ2-2; the match to TRBD1 covers 7 bases. The V segment lost 0 bases and the J segment 6 bases; nucleotides outside the gene matches: 8. This CDR3 region has 16 residues. Per germline, CDR1 SGDLS and CDR2 YYNGEE. Written as DNA, the CDR3 is TGTGCCAGCAGCGTAGGAGGCAGGGGGATACCCGGGGAGCTGTTTTTT. Its translation: CASSVGGRGIPGELFF.

CDR3 coding DNA: TGCGCCAGCAGTGTGGGGGGGAGCTCTGGAAACACCATATATTTT. Its protein product is CASSVGGSSGNTIYF. J is TRBJ1-3 and V is TRBV5-1; D is perhaps TRBD1 (5 bases). V shed 5 bases and J shed 0 bases, with 12 bases lying between them. CDR1 is SGHRS and CDR2 is YFSETQ in the germline V gene. This CDR3 is 15 amino acids long.

This sequence joins TRBV6-4 and TRBJ1-1; 8 bases agree with TRBD1. V shed 3 bases and J 7 bases; nucleotides not matched to a gene: 7. Germline assignment: CDR1 MRHNA and CDR2 SNTAGT. This CDR3 is 14 amino acids long. The CDR3 loop reads CASSEQGGRSEAFF. CDR3 sequence (DNA): TGTGCCAGCAGTGAACAGGGGGGAAGGAGTGAAGCTTTCTTT.

V and J are TRBV18 and TRBJ2-3; maybe TRBD2 (5 bases). Per germline, CDR1 KGHSH and CDR2 LQKENI. The length of the CDR3 is 14 residues. Between the trimmed V and J ends, which lost 0 bases and 3 bases, there was a span of 7 bases. DNA for the CDR3: TGTGCCAGCTCACCACCCGGGGTAACAGATACGCAGTATTTT. Encoded protein: CASSPPGVTDTQYF.

This chain links TRBV5-6 with TRBJ1-5, with a tentative D call TRBD1 (6 bases). Germline values: CDR1 SGHDT, CDR2 YYEEEE. The CDR3 extends over 13 amino acids. V was shortened by 2 bases and J by 15 bases, with 18 bases between the two germline ends. The CDR3 nucleotides are TGTGCCAGCAGCTTCGAACACAGGGCCGCGGGGCATTTT. This gives the protein CASSFEHRAAGHF.

This sequence joins TRBV13 and TRBJ2-3; TRBD2 matches 10 bases. From germline, CDR1 is PRHDT and CDR2 FYEKMQ (reference sequence). Trimming took 5 bases from V and 3 from J; bases not matched to a gene: 14. The CDR3 consists of 18 residues. The CDR3 DNA reads as TGTGCCAGCAGCCTGGGGGCCCCACTAGCGGGGCGGACAGATACGCAGTATTTT. Its protein is CASSLGAPLAGRTDTQYF.

This clone was detected only once. As DNA, the CDR3 is TGTGCCACCTTATTTGTCGGACACCGTGGAAACACTGAAGCTTTCTTT. Translating gives CATLFVGHRGNTEAFF. The chain is built from TRBV3-1 (or the pseudogene TRBV3-2) and TRBJ1-1, with D possibly matching TRBD1 (5 bases). The CDR3 loop spans 16 amino acids. Trimming left V 10 bases short and J 2 bases short, with 23 bases between. Germline CDR1 is LGHDT and CDR2 is YNNKEL (reference sequence).

V usage is TRBV5-1 and J usage is TRBJ1-4; no reliable D call. Trimming cost V 4 bases and J 0 bases, with 4 bases left between them. This CDR3 is 13 amino acids long. The germline CDR1 and CDR2 sequences are SGHRS and YFSETQ. CDR3 bases: TGCGCCAGCAGCACAACAACTAATGAAAAACTGTTTTTT. Its protein is CASSTTTNEKLFF.